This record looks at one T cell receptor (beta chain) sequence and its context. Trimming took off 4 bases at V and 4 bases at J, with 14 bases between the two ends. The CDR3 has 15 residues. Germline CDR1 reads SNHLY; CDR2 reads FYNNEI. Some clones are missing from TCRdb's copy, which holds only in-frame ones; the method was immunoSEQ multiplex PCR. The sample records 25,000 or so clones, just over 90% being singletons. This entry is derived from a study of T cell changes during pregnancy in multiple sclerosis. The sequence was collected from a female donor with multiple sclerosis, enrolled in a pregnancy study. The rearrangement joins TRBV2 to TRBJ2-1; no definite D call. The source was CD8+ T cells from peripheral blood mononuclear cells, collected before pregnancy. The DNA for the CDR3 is TGTGCCAGCAGTGGGGCCCTCGGTCCGTACAATGAGCAGTTCTTC. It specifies CASSGALGPYNEQFF.